The 25 T cell receptor beta chains presented below share a single source sample, sequenced in a study of vaccination and CD4 T cells after COVID-19. The antigens these receptors bind are not known. CD4+ T cells that had been cultured provided DNA sequenced with the Oncomine TCR Beta short-read assay. TCRdb reanalysed the PCR reads using MiXCR and keeps one entry per CDR3 protein. Of fewer than 15,000 distinct CDR3 sequences in the sample, about 28% were seen once. Described treatment: roughly ten-day PBMC culture with coronavirus spike peptide pools or control peptides (ViraFEST assay). The source material was cultured CD4+ T cells from blood. These receptors were taken from a human donor with COVID-19.

This clonotype occurred a few times. The chain uses TRBV19 and TRBJ2-3; D uncertain. CDR3 length equals 12 residues. Germline V lookup: CDR1 LNHDA, CDR2 SQIVND (reference sequence). The V end was cut by 5 bases, the J end by 3 bases, with 6 bases between. The CDR3 sequence: CASSFLTDTQYF. The CDR3 coding sequence is TGTGCCAGTAGTTTTCTTACAGATACGCAGTATTTT. Based on the CDR3 plus reference TRBV19 and TRBJ2-3, the full variable domain is DGGITQSPKYLFRKEGQNVTLSCEQNLNHDAMYWYRQDPGQGLRLIYYSQIVNDFQKGDIAEGYSVSREKKESFPLTVTSAQKNPTAFYLCASSFLTDTQYFGPGTRLTVL.

The V gene is TRBV7-6, the J gene TRBJ1-6, with TRBD1 as a possible D gene (6 bases). CDR1 and CDR2 (germline): SGHVS, FNYEAQ. V was clipped by 1 base and J by 7 bases, with 11 bases between them. The CDR3 covers 15 residues. The CDR3, as DNA: TGTGCCAGCAGCTTAGACAGGGCACGCAATTCACCCCTCCACTTT. Translation: CASSLDRARNSPLHF.

This chain joins TRBV19 and TRBJ1-5; D gene unclear. The CDR3 runs to 15 residues. The V end was cut by 7 bases, the J end by 5 bases, with 18 bases between. Germline assignment: CDR1 LNHDA and CDR2 SQIVND (reference sequence). CDR3 in DNA: TGTGCCAGTACCGCCGCTCAGTCGGAATATCAGCCCCAGCATTTT. Translated, it gives CASTAAQSEYQPQHF.

Remarks on this clonotype: One junction end does not reproduce the germline sequence, and a read error may be involved. J is TRBJ1-5 and V is TRBV7-7; D remains ambiguous. CDR3 length: 15 residues. Germline V gene data show CDR1 as SSHAT and CDR2 as FNYEAQ (reference sequence). This CDR3 reads CASTLVGISTQPQHF. CDR3 sequence (DNA): TGTGCTAGCACCCTCGTGGGGATTAGCACTCAGCCCCAGCATTTT.

The chain employs TRBV6-1 and TRBJ2-7; maybe TRBD1 (6 bases). Germline lookup yields CDR1 MNHNS and CDR2 SASEGT. The CDR3 is 14 residues long. Trimming cost V 5 bases and J 5 bases, with 16 bases left between them. The CDR3 here is CASSRPGEMDEQYF. The DNA of the CDR3 is TGTGCCAGCAGTCGACCAGGGGAAATGGACGAGCAGTACTTC.

This sequence joins TRBV6-5 and TRBJ2-2; TRBD2 matches 15 bases. V was pared by 4 bases and J by 4 bases, with 4 bases of the junction left unmatched. The CDR3 sequence is 17 residues long. Germline values: CDR1 MNHEY, CDR2 SVGAGI. The CDR3 coding sequence is TGTGCCAGCAGTTTCGGACTAGCGGGGGGGCCCACCGGGGAGCTGTTTTTT. Translated: CASSFGLAGGPTGELFF.

The chain couples TRBV12-3 or TRBV12-4 to TRBJ1-5, with D unresolved. This CDR3 has 13 amino acids. V lost 4 bases to trimming and J lost 4 bases, with 8 bases between them. CDR3 loop: CASSWSGNQPQHF. The CDR3 nucleotides read TGTGCCAGCAGTTGGTCGGGTAATCAGCCCCAGCATTTT.

In its sample, this clonotype was seen a few times. This chain links TRBV20-1 with TRBJ1-1; the match to TRBD1 covers 9 bases. The CDR3 is 16 amino acids. Trimming at V came to 1 base and at J to 4 bases, leaving 10 bases not matched to a gene. From germline, CDR1 is DFQATT and CDR2 SNEGSKA (reference sequence). The CDR3 region is CSARARDGQGSTEAFF. As DNA, the CDR3 is TGCAGTGCTAGAGCTAGAGACGGACAGGGGAGCACTGAAGCTTTCTTT.

This clonotype was detected once. The J gene is TRBJ1-2, the V gene TRBV6-1; the match to TRBD1 covers 8 bases. The CDR3 totals 13 residues. The V gene's germline CDR1 is MNHNS and CDR2 SASEGT. V lost 7 bases to trimming and J lost 3 bases; unmatched junction nucleotides: 4. The CDR3, as DNA: TGTGCCAGCAAAGTGACAGGGGACTATGGCTACACCTTC. Amino acid sequence: CASKVTGDYGYTF.

The chain joins TRBV20-1 to TRBJ2-7; the D is unclear. The germline V gene encodes CDR1 DFQATT and CDR2 SNEGSKA (reference sequence). The CDR3 loop spans 12 amino acids. V was shortened by 0 bases and J by 6 bases, with 9 bases between the two germline ends. CDR3 residues: CSARDTTTEQYF. The CDR3 DNA follows: TGCAGTGCTAGAGACACCACTACCGAGCAGTACTTC.

This clonotype is a singleton in its sample. The V and J genes are TRBV6-1 and TRBJ2-1; 11 nucleotides align to TRBD2. The germline V gene has CDR1 MNHNS and CDR2 SASEGT. The CDR3 contains 14 residues. V lost 8 bases to trimming and J lost 2 bases; unmatched junction nucleotides: 2. This CDR3 reads CASSSGGPYNEQFF. Written as DNA, the CDR3 is TGTGCCAGCTCTAGCGGGGGGCCCTACAATGAGCAGTTCTTC.

The chain is built from TRBV20-1 and TRBJ1-6, with D possibly matching TRBD1 (6 bases). Trimming shortened V by 0 bases and J by 0 bases, and 12 bases separated the two germline ends. The CDR3 is made up of 17 amino acids. Germline CDR1 is DFQATT and CDR2 is SNEGSKA (reference sequence). The CDR3, as DNA: TGCAGTGCTAGAGATTCGAGGGGGGGCTCCTATAATTCACCCCTCCACTTT. This sequence encodes CSARDSRGGSYNSPLHF.

This clonotype has only a few counts. The chain is built from TRBV28 and TRBJ1-5, with D unclear. V lost 5 bases, J lost 10 bases, and 18 bases lay in between. Germline CDR1 reads MDHEN; CDR2 reads SYDVKM. This CDR3 is 14 amino acids long. The CDR3 spells CASSPVGRVGPQHF. The CDR3 DNA is TGTGCCAGCAGTCCGGTAGGGAGGGTAGGTCCCCAGCATTTT.

The chain combines TRBV28 with TRBJ1-4; D unclear. Looked up from germline, CDR1 is MDHEN and CDR2 is SYDVKM. The ends were cut back, 5 bases at V and 10 bases at J, with 8 bases in the middle. CDR3 length: 11 residues. CDR3 sequence (DNA): TGTGCCAGCAGTCCCCAAGGAAAACTGTTTTTT. Protein sequence: CASSPQGKLFF. Filled out from reference TRBV28 and TRBJ1-4, the complete variable domain reads DVKVTQSSRYLVKRTGEKVFLECVQDMDHENMFWYRQDPGLGLRLIYFSYDVKMKEKGDIPEGYSVSREKKERFSLILESASTNQTSMYLCASSPQGKLFFGSGTQLSVL.

Here the CDR3 DNA reads TGTGCCAGCAGAGCCGGGGCCACAAACACCGGGGAGCTGTTTTTT. Translating gives CASRAGATNTGELFF. The rearrangement links TRBV9 to TRBJ2-2; TRBD1 or TRBD2 may be the D gene (5 bases each). Deletions cut 5 bases from V and 2 bases from J, with 13 bases between. Germline V gene sequence: CDR1 SGDLS, CDR2 YYNGEE. This CDR3 has 15 residues.

The chain couples TRBV5-4 to TRBJ1-5, with a tentative D call TRBD1 (6 bases). There are 13 residues in the CDR3. From germline, CDR1 is SGHNT and CDR2 YYREEE (reference sequence). Between the trimmed V and J ends, which lost 4 bases and 5 bases, there was a span of 10 bases. The CDR3 nucleotides are TGTGCCAGCAGCGGGGGGGCTGATCAGCCCCAGCATTTT. Encoded protein: CASSGGADQPQHF.

The genes are TRBV19 and TRBJ2-5; D unclear. With 3 bases removed from V and 5 bases from J, the gap between germline ends came to 7 bases. Germline lookup yields CDR1 LNHDA and CDR2 SQIVND (reference sequence). CDR3 size: 12 residues. The CDR3 spells CASSIRDETQYF. The CDR3, as DNA: TGTGCCAGTAGTATTAGGGATGAGACCCAGTACTTC.

This chain connects TRBV21-1 to TRBJ2-3. TRBV21-1 is termed a pseudogene. The CDR3 sequence is 14 residues long. The CDR3 protein is CASALPETTDTQYF. The CDR3 region has the DNA TGTGCCAGCGCGCTGCCGGAAACCACAGATACGCAGTATTTT.

Only a few counts were recorded for this clonotype. The chain has TRBV11-2 and TRBJ1-5; tentatively, D is TRBD1 (6 bases). The V and J ends lost 3 bases and 4 bases respectively, with 13 bases between them. Germline loops: CDR1 SGHAT, CDR2 FQNNGV. This CDR3 spans 15 amino acids. The DNA of the CDR3 is TGTGCCAGCAGCTTTAGCGGGACAAATAATCAGCCCCAGCATTTT. Protein sequence: CASSFSGTNNQPQHF.

The sample holds a few counts of this clonotype. CDR3 protein: CASSYSNGRGGNTIYF. CDR3 sequence (DNA): TGTGCCAGCAGTTACTCGAATGGGAGGGGCGGAAACACCATATATTTT. The V call is TRBV6-5, the J call TRBJ1-3, with D perhaps TRBD1 (5 bases). Germline V gene lookup returns CDR1 MNHEY and CDR2 SVGAGI. This CDR3 has 16 residues. Trimming removed 0 bases from V and 4 bases from J, with 13 bases in between.

This clonotype was counted only a few times. DNA for the CDR3: TGTGCCAGCAGTATCCCGACAGCGGCTAACTATGGCTACACCTTC. Its protein product is CASSIPTAANYGYTF. V usage is TRBV6-1 and J usage is TRBJ1-2; tentatively, D is TRBD1 (5 bases). The length of the CDR3 is 15 residues. V dropped 5 bases and J dropped 0 bases, with 13 bases sitting between them. In germline, CDR1 is MNHNS, CDR2 SASEGT.

This chain links TRBV20-1 with TRBJ2-1; D is possibly TRBD2 (7 bases). Trimming stripped 3 bases from V and 2 bases from J, with 17 bases between. Per the germline V gene, CDR1 is DFQATT and CDR2 is SNEGSKA (reference sequence). This CDR3 has 16 residues. DNA for the CDR3: TGCAGTGCTAGGGGGGGTGCGGGGGCCGCCTACAATGAGCAGTTCTTC. Translating gives CSARGGAGAAYNEQFF.

The chain joins TRBV19 to TRBJ1-2; 7 bases are a match to TRBD1. This CDR3 is 14 amino acids long. The V gene's germline CDR1 is LNHDA and CDR2 SQIVND (reference sequence). The V segment lost 5 bases and the J segment 3 bases; nucleotides outside the gene matches: 6. The CDR3 reads CASSPDRVDYGYTF. The DNA of the CDR3 is TGTGCCAGTAGTCCCGACAGGGTGGACTATGGCTACACCTTC.

This chain joins TRBV20-1 and TRBJ1-6, with unresolved D. With 3 bases removed from V and 7 bases from J, the gap between germline ends came to 13 bases. Germline CDR1 is DFQATT and CDR2 is SNEGSKA (reference sequence). The CDR3 totals 14 residues. In nucleotides, the CDR3 is TGCAGTGCTAGGGACGGGGAAATAAATTCACCCCTCCACTTT. Protein sequence: CSARDGEINSPLHF.

This chain connects TRBV5-6 to TRBJ2-1; D uncertain. V lost 1 base to trimming and J lost 3 bases, with 14 bases between them. Germline CDR1 and CDR2: SGHDT and YYEEEE. The CDR3 contains 16 residues. CDR3 sequence reads: CASSLSPQQLYNEQFF. The DNA of the CDR3 is TGTGCCAGCAGCTTGTCCCCACAACAGCTCTACAATGAGCAGTTCTTC.